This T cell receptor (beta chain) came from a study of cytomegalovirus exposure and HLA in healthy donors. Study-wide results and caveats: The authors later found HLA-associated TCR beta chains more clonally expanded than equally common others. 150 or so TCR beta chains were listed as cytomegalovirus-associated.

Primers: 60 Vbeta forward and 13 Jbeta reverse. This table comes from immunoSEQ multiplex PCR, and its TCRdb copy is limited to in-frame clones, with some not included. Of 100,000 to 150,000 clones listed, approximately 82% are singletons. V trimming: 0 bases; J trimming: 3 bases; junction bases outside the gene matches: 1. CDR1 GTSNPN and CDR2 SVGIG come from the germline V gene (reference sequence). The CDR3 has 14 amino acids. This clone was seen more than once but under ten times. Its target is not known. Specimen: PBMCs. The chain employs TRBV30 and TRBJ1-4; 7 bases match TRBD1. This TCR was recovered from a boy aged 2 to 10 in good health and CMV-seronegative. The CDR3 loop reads CAWSVGGSNEKLFF. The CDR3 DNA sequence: TGTGCCTGGAGTGTAGGGGGCTCTAATGAAAAACTGTTTTTT.